One and the same sample provided the 5 T cell receptor beta chains below, sequenced in a study of PD-L1 blockade in urothelial cancer. TCRdb's table, derived via immunoSEQ multiplex PCR, lists solely in-frame clones and lacks some. Here the sample spans 35,000 to 40,000 clones, about 85% being singletons. Time point noted: pretreatment peripheral blood. Specimen: PBMCs, collected around atezolizumab (anti-PD-L1) treatment. All receptors come from an elderly man with urothelial cancer.

The rearrangement links TRBV10-3 to TRBJ2-7, with unresolved D. V lost 6 bases to trimming and J lost 0 bases, with 9 bases between them. Germline V CDR1 and CDR2: ENHRY, SYGVKD. The CDR3 is 13 residues long. CDR3 nucleotide sequence: TGTGCCATCAGCAGGTCGAGCTCCTACGAGCAGTACTTC. Its translation: CAISRSSSYEQYF.

This clone counts as medium-sized (0.01 to 0.1%). The genes are TRBV2 and TRBJ2-1; D might be TRBD2 (5 bases). The germline V and J ends were trimmed by 2 bases and 0 bases, with 11 bases remaining between them. The CDR3 has 16 residues. Looked up from germline, CDR1 is SNHLY and CDR2 is FYNNEI. The CDR3 DNA is TGTGCCAGCAGTGAATCTAGCCCGAGCTCCTACAATGAGCAGTTCTTC. Residues: CASSESSPSSYNEQFF.

This chain joins TRBV4-1 and TRBJ2-3; 10 positions match TRBD1. Per the germline V gene, CDR1 is MGHRA and CDR2 is YSYEKL. The junction had 3 bases not matched to a gene; V was cut back by 1 base and J by 5 bases. The CDR3 is 15 residues long. CDR3 nucleotide sequence: TGCGCCAGCAGCCAAGTGGGACAGGGGAAAGATACGCAGTATTTT. Its translation is CASSQVGQGKDTQYF.

The chain links TRBV5-4 to TRBJ2-1; 11 bases agree with TRBD2. Germline CDR1 is SGHNT and CDR2 is YYREEE (reference sequence). Trimming cost V 3 bases and J 12 bases; bases outside gene matches: 14. The length of the CDR3 is 16 residues. This CDR3 is CASSSGAGLAVSGQFF. The CDR3 DNA reads TGTGCCAGCAGCTCGGGCGCGGGACTAGCGGTCTCGGGGCAGTTCTTC.

This clone was detected only a few times. The chain is built from TRBV6-5 and TRBJ2-7, with D tentatively TRBD1 (6 bases). Trimming left V 4 bases short and J 6 bases short, with 16 bases between. Germline V CDR1 and CDR2: MNHEY, SVGAGI. The CDR3 has 14 residues. This chain's CDR3 is CASSSGQPQVEQYF. The CDR3 DNA reads TGTGCCAGCAGTTCTGGACAGCCTCAGGTCGAGCAGTACTTC.